This is a list of T cell receptor beta chains from one sample in a study of PD-1 blockade in classical Hodgkin lymphoma. TCRdb's table, derived via immunoSEQ multiplex PCR, lists solely in-frame clones and lacks some. The table includes fewer than 15,000 clones, roughly 80% detected once. Sequences were derived from peripheral blood mononuclear cells (PBMCs), sampled at baseline. These receptors originate from a human donor with classical Hodgkin lymphoma. Both conserved end residues are part of each CDR3. D genes are given only for firm matches. The size entry is marked missing in some rows and otherwise reads once, few, many or a size class.

>TRBV19|.|.|TRBJ1-3
TGTGCCAGTAGATTGACAGGAGGAAACACCATATATTTT
CASRLTGGNTIYF
>TRBV11-3|.|.|TRBJ1-1
TGTGCCAGCAGCTTGGGCCAGAACACTGAAGCTTTCTTT
CASSLGQNTEAFF
>TRBV27|.|.|TRBJ1-2
TGTGCCAGCAGACGATCAGACAGCACCTATGGCTACACCTTC
CASRRSDSTYGYTF
>TRBV5-1|.|.|TRBJ2-2
TGCGCCAGCAAAAGGGGCCTACAGAACACCGGGGAGCTGTTTTTT
CASKRGLQNTGELFF
>TRBV30|.|.|TRBJ1-1
TGTGCCTGGAGTCGGGGTCAATTGAACACTGAAGCTTTCTTT
CAWSRGQLNTEAFF
>TRBV19|.|.|TRBJ2-7
TGTGCCAGTAGTGCCGGACTAAACAACTACGAGCAGTACTTC
CASSAGLNNYEQYF
>TRBV5-1|.|.|TRBJ2-7
TGCGCCAGCAGCTTGACGGGGAACCTCTTCGAGCAGTACTTC
CASSLTGNLFEQYF
>TRBV18|TRBD1|.|TRBJ1-4
TGTGCCAGCTCACCATACAGGGGGCGAACTAATGAAAAACTGTTTTTT
CASSPYRGRTNEKLFF
>TRBV29-1|TRBD2|.|TRBJ2-1
TGCAGCGTCGCCGGGACTAGCGGGTCCAATGAGCAGTTCTTC
CSVAGTSGSNEQFF
>TRBV9|.|once|TRBJ1-1
TGTGCCAGCAGCGTATCGGGACAACCCAAGGTAGCGGAAGCTTTCTTT
CASSVSGQPKVAEAFF
>TRBV7-9|.|few|TRBJ1-2
TGTGCCAGCAGCTTAGAGGGGACGGACCATGGCTACACCTTC
CASSLEGTDHGYTF
>TRBV5-5|TRBD2|.|TRBJ2-4
TGTGCCAGCAGCTTGGCCGGACTAGCGGGAGTAAACATTCAGTACTTC
CASSLAGLAGVNIQYF
>TRBV27|TRBD1|.|TRBJ2-1
TGTGCCAGCAGTCCCAGCCTCTTGACAGGGGTTGTGGATGAGCAGTTCTTC
CASSPSLLTGVVDEQFF
>TRBV9|.|once|TRBJ2-3
TGTGCCAGCAGCGCTGAAACCACAGATACGCAGTATTTT
CASSAETTDTQYF
>TRBV7-2|.|.|TRBJ2-5
TGTGCCACTACCGAAACAGGGTTCCAAGAGACCCAGTACTTC
CATTETGFQETQYF
>TRBV28|.|.|TRBJ1-4
TGTGCCAGCAGTTTAGCCCAGGAACGATTT
CASSLAQERF
>TRBV21-1|.|.|TRBJ2-3
TGTGCCAGCAGCAAAAACGGTAGCGGGAGGGCCTCAACAGATACGCAGTATTTT
CASSKNGSGRASTDTQYF
>TRBV6-6|.|.|TRBJ2-2
TGTGCCAGCAGAAACACCGGGGAGCTGTTTTTT
CASRNTGELFF
>TRBV29-1|TRBD2|.|TRBJ2-7
TGCAGCGTTGACGGGATAGCGGGAGGTATTCCCTCCTACGAGCAGTACTTC
CSVDGIAGGIPSYEQYF
>TRBV5-4|TRBD2|.|TRBJ2-1
TGTGCCAGCAGCTGGGGACTAGCGGGCCGAGGGGATGAGCAGTTCTTC
CASSWGLAGRGDEQFF
>TRBV6-6|.|.|TRBJ2-7
TGTGCCAGCAGTCAAGGAGACCGTACCTACGAGCAGTACTTC
CASSQGDRTYEQYF
>TRBV5-5|.|.|TRBJ2-7
TGTGCCAGCAGCTTAGCGCAGGTGAGCTCCTACGAGCAGTACTTC
CASSLAQVSSYEQYF
>TRBV27|TRBD2|.|TRBJ2-3
TGTGCCAGCAGTTCGATGGGACTAGCGGGAGTTAAAGATACGCAGTATTTT
CASSSMGLAGVKDTQYF
>TRBV10-3|.|.|TRBJ1-1
TGTGCCATCAAAAAAGGGGCCATGAACACTGAAGCTTTCTTT
CAIKKGAMNTEAFF
>TRBV19|.|.|TRBJ2-3
TGTGCCAGTAGTTTGAGACAGAGCACAGATACGCAGTATTTT
CASSLRQSTDTQYF